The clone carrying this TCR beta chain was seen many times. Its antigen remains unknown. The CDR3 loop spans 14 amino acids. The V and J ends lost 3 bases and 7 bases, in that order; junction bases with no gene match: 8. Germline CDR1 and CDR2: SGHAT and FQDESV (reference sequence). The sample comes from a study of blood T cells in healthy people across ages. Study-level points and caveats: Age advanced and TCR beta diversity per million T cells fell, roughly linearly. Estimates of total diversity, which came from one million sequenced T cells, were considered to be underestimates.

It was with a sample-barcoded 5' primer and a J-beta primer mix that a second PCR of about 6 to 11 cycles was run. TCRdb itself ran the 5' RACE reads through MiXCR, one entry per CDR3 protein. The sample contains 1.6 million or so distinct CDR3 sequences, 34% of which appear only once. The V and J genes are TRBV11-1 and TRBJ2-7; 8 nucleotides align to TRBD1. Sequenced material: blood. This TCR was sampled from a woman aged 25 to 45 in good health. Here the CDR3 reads CASSFKGTGQEQYF. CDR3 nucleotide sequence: TGTGCCAGCAGCTTCAAAGGGACAGGCCAAGAGCAGTACTTC. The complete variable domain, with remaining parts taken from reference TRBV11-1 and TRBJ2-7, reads EAEVAQSPRYKITEKSQAVAFWCDPISGHATLYWYRQILGQGPELLVQFQDESVVDDSQLPKDRFSAERLKGVDSTLKIQPAELGDSAMYLCASSFKGTGQEQYFGPGTRLTVT.